What follows are 9 T cell receptor beta chains derived from one specimen sequenced in a study of beta chain features in type 1 diabetes. Their specific antigens are unknown. Study conclusions and caveats: Moderate yet significant TCRB CDR3 shortening was seen in Type 1 diabetes patients in all four CD4+ subsets.

Expressed TCRB transcripts were sequenced because the isolated RNA had all been reverse transcribed beforehand. TCRdb's table, derived via immunoSEQ multiplex PCR, lists solely in-frame clones and lacks some. The sample carries over 200,000 clones, roughly a tenth recorded once. Sequencing used naive CD4+ T cells from blood. The receptor set was obtained from a man aged 25-45 years with type 1 diabetes.

The rearrangement links TRBV28 to TRBJ2-5; possible D gene TRBD1, 6 bases. Germline CDR1 is MDHEN and CDR2 is SYDVKM. This CDR3 has 14 residues. V was trimmed by 3 bases and J by 5 bases, leaving 13 bases between them. Written as DNA, the CDR3 is TGTGCCAGCAGTTTTGGGCAGGGGTGGGAGACCCAGTACTTC. Its protein is CASSFGQGWETQYF.

The rearrangement joins TRBV13 to TRBJ2-2; D is unclear. The germline V gene has CDR1 PRHDT and CDR2 FYEKMQ (reference sequence). The V gene lost 0 bases and the J gene lost 2 bases, with 10 bases spanning the gap. This CDR3 is 16 amino acids long. The CDR3 loop is CASSLGSPSNTGELFF. CDR3 DNA: TGTGCCAGCAGCTTAGGCTCCCCTTCCAACACCGGGGAGCTGTTTTTT.

The rearrangement uses TRBV4-2 and TRBJ2-5; 11 positions agree with TRBD1. The J call is doubtful: the DNA matches TRBJ2-7 better. The CDR3 is made up of 15 amino acids. From germline, CDR1 is LGHNA and CDR2 YNFKEQ. The CDR3 DNA is TGTGCCAGCAGCCCCGGGACAGGGGGAAGCCACGAGCAGTACTTC. Amino acid sequence: CASSPGTGGSHEQYF.

This chain uses TRBV14 with TRBJ2-1, with 14 bases that match TRBD2. The germline CDR1 and CDR2 sequences are SGHDN and FVKESK. The CDR3 loop spans 16 amino acids. J was trimmed by 10 bases and V by 4 bases; bases with no gene match: 9. In nucleotides, the CDR3 is TGTGCCAGCAGCCCCCTGGGGACTAGCGGGGGTCCGGAGCAGTTCTTC. This sequence encodes CASSPLGTSGGPEQFF.

The CDR3 here is CASSPPLGVRSRGNEQFF. The CDR3 DNA is TGTGCCAGCTCACCACCGCTGGGGGTGAGGTCGCGGGGGAATGAGCAGTTCTTC. The J gene is TRBJ2-1, the V gene TRBV18, with 7 bases lining up with TRBD2. Looked up from germline, CDR1 is KGHSH and CDR2 is LQKENI. Trimming at V came to 0 bases and at J to 7 bases, leaving 15 bases not matched to a gene. This CDR3 region has 18 residues. Supplemented by reference TRBV18 and TRBJ2-1, the full variable domain reads NAGVMQNPRHLVRRRGQEARLRCSPMKGHSHVYWYRQLPEEGLKFMVYLQKENIIDESGMPKERFSAEFPKEGPSILRIQQVVRGDSAAYFCASSPPLGVRSRGNEQFFGPGTRLTVL.

The chain carries TRBV5-1 and TRBJ2-1; D perhaps matches TRBD1 (8 bases). V was shortened by 2 bases and J by 8 bases, with 11 bases between the two germline ends. This CDR3 has 13 amino acids. CDR1 and CDR2 from the germline V gene are SGHRS and YFSETQ. The CDR3 region is CASSLQGGDEQFF. Here the CDR3 DNA reads TGCGCCAGCAGCTTACAGGGGGGGGATGAGCAGTTCTTC.

This rearrangement joins TRBV5-1 to TRBJ2-5, with D possibly TRBD1 on 6 matching bases. The CDR3 contains 15 residues. The V and J ends lost 2 bases and 5 bases respectively, with 16 bases between them. Germline V gene data show CDR1 as SGHRS and CDR2 as YFSETQ. Here the CDR3 reads CASSFSSGDRETQYF. The CDR3 nucleotides read TGCGCCAGCAGCTTTAGTTCAGGGGATCGCGAGACCCAGTACTTC.

The CDR3 protein is CSVEGVAGGLSYNEQFF. The CDR3 nucleotides are TGCAGCGTTGAAGGAGTAGCGGGGGGCCTCTCCTACAATGAGCAGTTCTTC. The gene calls are TRBV29-1 and TRBJ2-1, with 10 positions matching TRBD2. Losses at the gene ends were 1 base for V and 0 bases for J; bases not matched to a gene: 6. The CDR3 spans 17 residues. Germline V gene data show CDR1 as SQVTM and CDR2 as ANQGSEA.

V and J are TRBV7-2 and TRBJ2-2, with TRBD1 identical over 7 bases. Germline CDR1 reads SGHTA; CDR2 reads FQGNSA. The CDR3 is made up of 15 amino acids. V gave up 7 bases and J gave up 2 bases; unmatched junction bases: 7. The CDR3 loop reads CASTLRGPNTGELFF. The CDR3 nucleotides read TGTGCCAGCACACTGAGGGGGCCAAACACCGGGGAGCTGTTTTTT.